Sequencing of this T cell receptor (beta chain) was carried out in a study of radiotherapy plus CTLA-4 blockade in lung cancer. Germline lookup yields CDR1 LNHDA and CDR2 SQIVND (reference sequence). This CDR3 has 14 residues. Deletions cut 2 bases from V and 2 bases from J, with 9 bases between. CTLA-4 blockade using ipilimumab, together with focal radiation, was received by patients with chemo-refractory metastatic non-small-cell lung cancer. Using immunoSEQ multiplex PCR, the repertoire was profiled, and TCRdb retains in-frame clones only, with some absent. The sample holds about 38,000 clones, about 68% seen once.

The receptor was derived from a human donor with non-small cell lung cancer who had stable disease on radiotherapy plus ipilimumab. The rearrangement joins TRBV19 to TRBJ1-2, with D hard to call. Sequenced material: peripheral blood, taken from a patient treated with radiotherapy plus ipilimumab. CDR3 loop: CASSITGRNYGYTF. The DNA for the CDR3 is TGTGCCAGTAGTATAACTGGACGGAACTATGGCTACACCTTC. The whole variable domain, filled in from reference TRBV19 and TRBJ1-2, reads DGGITQSPKYLFRKEGQNVTLSCEQNLNHDAMYWYRQDPGQGLRLIYYSQIVNDFQKGDIAEGYSVSREKKESFPLTVTSAQKNPTAFYLCASSITGRNYGYTFGSGTRLTVV.